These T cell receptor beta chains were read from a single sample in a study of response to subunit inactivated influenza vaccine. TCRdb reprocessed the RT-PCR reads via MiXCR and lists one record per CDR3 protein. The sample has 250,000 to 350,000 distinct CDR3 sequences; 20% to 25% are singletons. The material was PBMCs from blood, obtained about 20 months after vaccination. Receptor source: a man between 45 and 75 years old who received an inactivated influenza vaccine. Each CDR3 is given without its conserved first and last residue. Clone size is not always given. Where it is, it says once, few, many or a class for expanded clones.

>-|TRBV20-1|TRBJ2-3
SANGHFINTDTQY
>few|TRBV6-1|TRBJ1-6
ASSPSAVWRNSPLH
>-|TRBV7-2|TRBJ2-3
ASSLVGDWNTDTQY
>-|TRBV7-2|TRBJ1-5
ASSLDMNMDQPQH
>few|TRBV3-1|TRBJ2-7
ASSQGPSLGDEQY
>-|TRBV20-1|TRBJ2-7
SARRDSPSGEQY
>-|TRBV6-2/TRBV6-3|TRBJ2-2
ASSSERRDTGELF
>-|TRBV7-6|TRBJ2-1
ASSPARGSGGNEQF
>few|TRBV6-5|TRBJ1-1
ASSYRRVNPPEAF
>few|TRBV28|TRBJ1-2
ASSLWTGGISGYT
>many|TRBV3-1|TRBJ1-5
ASSQDLNQPQH
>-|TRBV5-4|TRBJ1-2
ASSLDRERYGYT
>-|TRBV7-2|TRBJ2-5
ASSLVRQETQY
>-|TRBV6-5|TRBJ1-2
ASSYSGVQPGSYGYT
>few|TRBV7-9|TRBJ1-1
ASSFNRVMNTEAF
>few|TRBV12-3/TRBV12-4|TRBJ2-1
ASTLDTTHDEQF
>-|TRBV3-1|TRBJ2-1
ASSQDPGGRYNEQF
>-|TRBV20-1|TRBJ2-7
SAMGAREQY
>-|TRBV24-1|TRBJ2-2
ATSDTSGGNTGELF
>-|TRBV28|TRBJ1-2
ASSLLALSSSGYT
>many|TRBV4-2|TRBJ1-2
ASSPDSWTHGYT
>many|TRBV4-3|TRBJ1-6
ASSQETGPGHNSPLH
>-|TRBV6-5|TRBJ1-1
ASSYVKNTEAF
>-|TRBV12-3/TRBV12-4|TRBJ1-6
ASSFGNDKSSYNSPLH
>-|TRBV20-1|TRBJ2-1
SATLGLPSFTSSYNEQF
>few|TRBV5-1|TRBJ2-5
ASSTGQETQY
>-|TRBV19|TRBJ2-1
ASSMNQVGEQF
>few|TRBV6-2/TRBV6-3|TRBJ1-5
ASSYPGTGLSNQPQH
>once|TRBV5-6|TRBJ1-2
ASSLSGWVNYGYT
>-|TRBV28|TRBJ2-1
ASSPPLSGNEQF
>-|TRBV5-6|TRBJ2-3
ASSLRAGSTDTQY
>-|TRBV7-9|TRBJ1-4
ASRPNTGGSNEKLF
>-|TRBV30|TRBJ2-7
AWSVTAYEQY
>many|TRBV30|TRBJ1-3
AWTGGRTYSGNTIY
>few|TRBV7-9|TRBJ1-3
ASSSRQYGNTIY
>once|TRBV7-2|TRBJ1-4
ASSRVDSPGKLF
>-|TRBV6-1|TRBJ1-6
ASIRGTGYNSPLH
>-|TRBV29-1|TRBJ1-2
SVEQGVDYGYT
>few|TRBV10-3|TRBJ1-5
AISPDAASNQPQH
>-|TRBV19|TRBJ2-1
ASSIPSSCRVAGDEQF
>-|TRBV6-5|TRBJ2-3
ASSYARGTQY
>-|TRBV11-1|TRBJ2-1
ASSLPGLAAAGEQF
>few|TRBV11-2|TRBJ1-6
ASSLVGGDRASPLH